This T cell receptor beta chain was captured in a study of vaccination effects on CD4 cells after COVID-19. As for this clone: No antigen is known for it.

Libraries were prepared by immunoSEQ multiplex PCR; TCRdb keeps only in-frame clonotypes and omits some of them. The sample includes fewer than 80,000 clones, about 74% of them seen just once. The CDR3 consists of 16 residues. V was clipped by 2 bases and J by 1 base, with 12 bases between them. CDR1 and CDR2 from the germline V gene are MNHEY and SVGAGI. Under the ViraFEST assay, PBMC were stimulated with viral peptide pools so that antigen-specific CD4+ T cells expanded. Sequencing was performed afterwards. After roughly ten days in culture, the CD4+ T cells were isolated. Everyone in the study got two shots of either the BNT162b2 or mRNA-1273 vaccine.

J is TRBJ1-5 and V is TRBV6-5, with D perhaps TRBD1 (5 bases). The receptor's source is a human donor who received a COVID-19 vaccine. This specimen consisted of CD4+ T cells from PBMCs cultured with HCoV-229E spike peptides, obtained after COVID-19 vaccination. The CDR3 nucleotides are TGTGCCAGCAGTTACAACGGGGGTGGGAGCAATCAGCCCCAGCATTTT. Amino acids: CASSYNGGGSNQPQHF.